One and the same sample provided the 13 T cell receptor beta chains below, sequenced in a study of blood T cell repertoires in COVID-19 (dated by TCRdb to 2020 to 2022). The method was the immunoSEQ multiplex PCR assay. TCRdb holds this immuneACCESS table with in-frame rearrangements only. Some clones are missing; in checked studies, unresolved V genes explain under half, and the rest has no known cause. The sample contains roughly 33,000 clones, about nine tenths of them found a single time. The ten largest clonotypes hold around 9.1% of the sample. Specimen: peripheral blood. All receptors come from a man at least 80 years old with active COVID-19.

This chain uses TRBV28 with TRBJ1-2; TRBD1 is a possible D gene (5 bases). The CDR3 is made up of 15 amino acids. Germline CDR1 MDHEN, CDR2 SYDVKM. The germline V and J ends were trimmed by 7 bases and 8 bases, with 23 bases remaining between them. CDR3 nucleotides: TGTGCCAGCATCCTATCCGGGACTCGATTCGCCGGCTACACCTTC. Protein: CASILSGTRFAGYTF.

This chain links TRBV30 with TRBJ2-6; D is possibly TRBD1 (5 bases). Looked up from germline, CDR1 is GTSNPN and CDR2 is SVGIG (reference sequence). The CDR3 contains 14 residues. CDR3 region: CAVQVNSGANVLTF. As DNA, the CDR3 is TGTGCGGTACAGGTTAACTCTGGGGCCAACGTCCTGACTTTC.

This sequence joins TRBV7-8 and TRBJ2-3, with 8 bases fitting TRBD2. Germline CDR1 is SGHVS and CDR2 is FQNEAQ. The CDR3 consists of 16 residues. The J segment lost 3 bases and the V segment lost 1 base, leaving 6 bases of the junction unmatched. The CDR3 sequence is CASSLVPSGSTDTQYF. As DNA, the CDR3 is TGTGCCAGCAGCTTAGTTCCGAGCGGGAGTACAGATACGCAGTATTTT.

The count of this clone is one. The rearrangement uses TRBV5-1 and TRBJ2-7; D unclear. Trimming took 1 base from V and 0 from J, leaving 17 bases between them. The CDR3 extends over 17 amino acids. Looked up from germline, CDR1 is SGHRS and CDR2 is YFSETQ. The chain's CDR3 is CASSLYSFASSSYEQYF. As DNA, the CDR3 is TGCGCCAGCAGCTTGTATAGCTTTGCCTCAAGCTCCTACGAGCAGTACTTC.

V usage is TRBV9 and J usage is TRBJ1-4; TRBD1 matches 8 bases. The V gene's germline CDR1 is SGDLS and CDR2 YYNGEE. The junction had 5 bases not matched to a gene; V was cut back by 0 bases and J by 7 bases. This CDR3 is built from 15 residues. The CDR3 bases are TGTGCCAGCAGCGTAGCCGGGACAGGAGCTGAAAAACTGTTTTTT. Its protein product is CASSVAGTGAEKLFF.

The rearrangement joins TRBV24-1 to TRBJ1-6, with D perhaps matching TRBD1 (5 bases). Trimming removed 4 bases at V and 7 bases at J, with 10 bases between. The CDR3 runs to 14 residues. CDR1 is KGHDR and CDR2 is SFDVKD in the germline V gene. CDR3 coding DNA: TGTGCCACCAGTGACCATCGGGGGAATTCACCCCTCCACTTT. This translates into CATSDHRGNSPLHF.

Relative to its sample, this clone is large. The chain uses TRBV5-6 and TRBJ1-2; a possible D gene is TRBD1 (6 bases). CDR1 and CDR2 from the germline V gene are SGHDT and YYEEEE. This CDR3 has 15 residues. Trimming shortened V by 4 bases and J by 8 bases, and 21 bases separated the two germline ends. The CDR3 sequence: CASSLSAVDSRGYTF. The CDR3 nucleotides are TGTGCCAGCAGCCTGTCGGCTGTGGACAGTCGAGGCTACACCTTC. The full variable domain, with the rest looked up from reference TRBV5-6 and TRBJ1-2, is DAGVTQSPTHLIKTRGQQVTLRCSPKSGHDTVSWYQQALGQGPQFIFQYYEEEERQRGNFPDRFSGHQFPNYSSELNVNALLLGDSALYLCASSLSAVDSRGYTFGSGTRLTVV.

The CDR3 DNA is TGTGCCAGCAGCCAAATTCAGGGCTCTGGAAACACCATATATTTT. Encoded protein: CASSQIQGSGNTIYF. V usage is TRBV14 and J usage is TRBJ1-3; D is perhaps TRBD1 (5 bases). CDR1 and CDR2 (germline): SGHDN, FVKESK. The CDR3 runs to 15 residues. Trimming cost V 2 bases and J 0 bases, with 8 bases left between them.

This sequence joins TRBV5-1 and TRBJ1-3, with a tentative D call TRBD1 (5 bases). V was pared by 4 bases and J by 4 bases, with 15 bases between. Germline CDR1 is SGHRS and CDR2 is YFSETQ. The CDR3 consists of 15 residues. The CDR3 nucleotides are TGCGCCAGCAGCGCGTCCACAGGATCCGGAAACACCATATATTTT. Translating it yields CASSASTGSGNTIYF.

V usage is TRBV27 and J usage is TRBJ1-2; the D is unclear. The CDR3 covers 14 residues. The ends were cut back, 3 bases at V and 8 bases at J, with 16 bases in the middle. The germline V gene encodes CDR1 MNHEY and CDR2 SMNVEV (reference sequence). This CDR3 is CASSFQPPLEGYTF. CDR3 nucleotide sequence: TGTGCCAGCAGTTTCCAACCCCCATTAGAGGGCTACACCTTC.

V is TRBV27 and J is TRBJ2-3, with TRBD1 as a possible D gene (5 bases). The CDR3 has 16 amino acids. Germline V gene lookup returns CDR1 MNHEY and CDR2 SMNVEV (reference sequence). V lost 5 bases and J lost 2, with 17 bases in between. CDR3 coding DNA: TGTGCCAGCAGTCCCTGGGCCAGGGCTAACACAGATACGCAGTATTTT. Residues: CASSPWARANTDTQYF.

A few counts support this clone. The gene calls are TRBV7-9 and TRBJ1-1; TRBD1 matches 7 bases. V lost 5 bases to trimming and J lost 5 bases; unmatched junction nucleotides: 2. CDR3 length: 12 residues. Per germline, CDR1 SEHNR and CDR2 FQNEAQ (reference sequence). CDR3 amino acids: CASSPQGTEAFF. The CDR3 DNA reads TGTGCCAGCAGCCCACAGGGGACTGAAGCTTTCTTT.

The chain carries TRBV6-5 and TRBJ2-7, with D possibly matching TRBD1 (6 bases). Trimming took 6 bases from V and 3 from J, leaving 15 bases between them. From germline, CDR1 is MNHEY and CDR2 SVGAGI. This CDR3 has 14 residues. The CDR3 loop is CASRRKTDSYEQYF. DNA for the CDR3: TGTGCCAGCAGGCGGAAAACGGACAGCTACGAGCAGTACTTC.